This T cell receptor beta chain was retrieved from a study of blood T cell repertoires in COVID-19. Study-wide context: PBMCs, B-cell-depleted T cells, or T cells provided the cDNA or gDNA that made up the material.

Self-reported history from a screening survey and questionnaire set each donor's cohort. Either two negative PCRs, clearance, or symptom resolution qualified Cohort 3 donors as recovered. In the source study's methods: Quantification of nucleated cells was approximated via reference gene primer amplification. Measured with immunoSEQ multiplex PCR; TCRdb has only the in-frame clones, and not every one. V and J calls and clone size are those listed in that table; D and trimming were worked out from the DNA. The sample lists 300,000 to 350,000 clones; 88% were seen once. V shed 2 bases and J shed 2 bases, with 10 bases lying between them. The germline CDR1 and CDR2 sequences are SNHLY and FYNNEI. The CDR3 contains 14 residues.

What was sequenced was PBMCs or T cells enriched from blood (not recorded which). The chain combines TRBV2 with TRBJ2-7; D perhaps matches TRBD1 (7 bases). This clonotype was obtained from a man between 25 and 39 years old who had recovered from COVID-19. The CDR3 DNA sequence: TGTGCCAGCAGTGAACAGGGGGGCCCCTACGAGCAGTACTTC. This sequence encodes CASSEQGGPYEQYF.